The 31 T cell receptor beta chains below were found in one sample sequenced in a study of cytomegalovirus exposure and HLA in healthy donors. PCR involved 60 Vbeta and 13 Jbeta primers. Profiling relied on immunoSEQ multiplex PCR, and the TCRdb table lists in-frame clones only, not all of them. The table lists hundreds of thousands of clones, 70% to 90% of them singletons. The sample comprised PBMCs. Receptors originate from a woman aged 18-29 years in good health and CMV-seronegative.

The rearrangement uses TRBV15 and TRBJ2-2, with TRBD2 as a possible D gene (5 bases). The CDR3 covers 13 residues. The germline gives CDR1 LNHNV, CDR2 YYDKDF (reference sequence). V dropped 0 bases and J dropped 7 bases, with 6 bases sitting between them. CDR3 loop: CATSRDRGGELFF. The CDR3 nucleotides are TGTGCCACCAGCAGAGACCGGGGCGGGGAGCTGTTTTTT.

There are a few counts of this clone. This chain uses TRBV5-4 with TRBJ1-6; tentatively, D is TRBD1 (6 bases). CDR1 is SGHNT, CDR2 YYREEE, per germline (reference sequence). This CDR3 comprises 17 residues. The V end was cut by 3 bases, the J end by 7 bases, with 20 bases between. In nucleotides, the CDR3 is TGTGCCAGCAGCTCAGGGGCCCCGGGGTCCCAGAATTCACCCCTCCACTTT. It yields the protein CASSSGAPGSQNSPLHF.

The chain uses TRBV2 and TRBJ2-3; 11 bases fit TRBD2. The germline CDR1 and CDR2 sequences are SNHLY and FYNNEI. This CDR3 is built from 15 residues. With 5 bases clipped from V and 2 bases from J, the junction kept 3 bases outside the gene matches. The CDR3, as DNA: TGTGCCAGCAGTTCGACTAGCGGGGACACAGATACGCAGTATTTT. Its protein product is CASSSTSGDTDTQYF.

The chain uses TRBV5-1 and TRBJ2-7, with 8 bases fitting TRBD2. With V trimmed by 5 bases and J by 0 bases, 16 bases remained unmatched. The CDR3 contains 18 residues. Germline loops: CDR1 SGHRS, CDR2 YFSETQ. CDR3 amino acids: CASRPWGGSSGDSYEQYF. The CDR3 DNA reads TGCGCCAGCAGACCGTGGGGGGGTAGTAGCGGGGACTCCTACGAGCAGTACTTC.

With respect to this clone: Relative to the germline gene, one junction end is altered; a read error may explain this. This specimen includes other DNA sequences encoding the same CDR3. J is TRBJ1-6 and V is TRBV5-6, with D maybe TRBD1 (5 bases). CDR1 SGHDT and CDR2 YYEEEE come from the germline V gene. The CDR3 totals 15 residues. DNA of the CDR3: TGTGCCAGCAGCTCTACTACTTGGGGCAATTCCCCCCTCCACTTT. This gives the protein CASSSTTWGNSPLHF. Combining the CDR3 with reference TRBV5-6 and TRBJ1-6 gives the whole variable domain DAGVTQSPTHLIKTRGQQVTLRCSPKSGHDTVSWYQQALGQGPQFIFQYYEEEERQRGNFPDRFSGHQFPNYSSELNVNALLLGDSALYLCASSSTTWGNSPLHFGNGTRLTVT.

The rearrangement links TRBV7-9 to TRBJ1-1; D remains ambiguous. The CDR3 contains 15 residues. In germline, CDR1 is SEHNR, CDR2 FQNEAQ (reference sequence). V was clipped by 4 bases and J by 1 base, with 13 bases between them. The CDR3 DNA follows: TGTGCCAGCAGCTGGGTGACCGGGAGGAACACTGAAGCTTTCTTT. Translating it yields CASSWVTGRNTEAFF.

This clone was detected only a few times. V gene TRBV19 combines with J gene TRBJ2-1; D is unresolved. Germline CDR1 LNHDA, CDR2 SQIVND (reference sequence). The V and J ends lost 4 bases and 0 bases respectively, with 10 bases between them. The CDR3 has 15 residues. DNA for the CDR3: TGTGCCAGTAGTAAAGGTTGGAGCTCCTACAATGAGCAGTTCTTC. Protein: CASSKGWSSYNEQFF.

V usage is TRBV6-5 and J usage is TRBJ2-7; 7 bases fit TRBD1. The CDR3 sequence is 13 residues long. CDR1 and CDR2 from the germline V gene are MNHEY and SVGAGI. V shed 6 bases and J 3 bases; nucleotides not matched to a gene: 5. DNA for the CDR3: TGTGCCAGCAGCCGAAGGACAGGCTACGAGCAGTACTTC. This encodes CASSRRTGYEQYF.

About this clone: An end of the junction does not agree with germline; a read error may underlie this. In the same sample, other DNA sequences code for this CDR3. The J gene is TRBJ1-1, the V gene TRBV7-9; D may be TRBD1 (5 bases). Germline assignment: CDR1 SEHNR and CDR2 FQNEAQ (reference sequence). CDR3 size: 14 residues. The CDR3 sequence: CASRPNRFNTEAFF. DNA for the CDR3: TGCGCCAGCAGACCGAACAGGTTTAACACTGAAGCTTTCTTT. The full variable domain, in which reference TRBV7-9 and TRBJ1-1 provide the parts outside the CDR3, is DTGVSQNPRHKITKRGQNVTFRCDPISEHNRLYWYRQTLGQGPEFLTYFQNEAQLEKSRLLSDRFSAERPKGSFSTLEIQRTEQGDSAMYLCASRPNRFNTEAFFGQGTRLTVV.

The chain has TRBV2 and TRBJ1-5, with D possibly TRBD1 on 6 matching bases. V gave up 5 bases and J gave up 0 bases, with 11 bases separating them. Germline CDR1 reads SNHLY; CDR2 reads FYNNEI. The CDR3 extends over 15 amino acids. The CDR3 sequence is CASSTGQNSNQPQHF. The CDR3 region has the DNA TGTGCCAGCAGTACCGGACAGAATAGCAATCAGCCCCAGCATTTT.

The chain joins TRBV5-1 to TRBJ2-7; TRBD1 matches 10 bases. The germline V gene has CDR1 SGHRS and CDR2 YFSETQ. The CDR3 sequence is 15 residues long. V lost 3 bases, J lost 3 bases, and 6 bases stayed unmatched. The DNA of the CDR3 is TGCGCCAGCAGCTCCCCCGGACAGGGGGACTACGAGCAGTACTTC. As protein: CASSSPGQGDYEQYF.

CDR3 nucleotides: TGTGCCAGCTCACGCCGGGAGGCCTACGAGCAGTACTTC. Its protein product is CASSRREAYEQYF. This chain joins TRBV18 and TRBJ2-7, with TRBD2 identical over 7 bases. The CDR3 is 13 residues long. V was clipped by 4 bases and J by 2 bases; unmatched bases: 2. Germline loops: CDR1 KGHSH, CDR2 LQKENI.

This chain joins TRBV10-2 and TRBJ2-3, with a weak D call TRBD2 (6 bases). The CDR3 contains 13 residues. The ends were cut back, 11 bases at V and 2 bases at J, with 14 bases in the middle. From germline, CDR1 is WSHSY and CDR2 SAAADI. This chain's CDR3 is CAGGTHDTDTQYF. CDR3 DNA: TGCGCCGGCGGGACTCATGACACAGATACGCAGTATTTT.

This clone was counted once. The chain combines TRBV25-1 with TRBJ1-2, with D perhaps matching TRBD1 (6 bases). V dropped 3 bases and J dropped 4 bases, with 18 bases sitting between them. Per the germline V gene, CDR1 is MGHDK and CDR2 is SYGVNS. This CDR3 is built from 16 residues. CDR3 region: CASSDYLLDSGYGYTF. In nucleotides, the CDR3 is TGTGCCAGCAGTGACTACCTCCTGGACAGCGGCTATGGCTACACCTTC.

The genes are TRBV20-1 and TRBJ2-1; no clear D. This CDR3 is built from 11 residues. Between the trimmed V and J ends, which lost 5 bases and 5 bases, there was a span of 7 bases. The germline V gene encodes CDR1 DFQATT and CDR2 SNEGSKA (reference sequence). The chain's CDR3 is CSAGRDNEQFF. The CDR3 DNA reads as TGCAGTGCTGGCCGGGACAATGAGCAGTTCTTC.

The sample holds one count of this clone. The genes are TRBV9 and TRBJ2-7, with 9 bases that match TRBD1. Per the germline V gene, CDR1 is SGDLS and CDR2 is YYNGEE. CDR3 size: 16 residues. Unmatched junction bases numbered 10, after V lost 0 bases and J lost 6 bases. DNA of the CDR3: TGTGCCAGCAGCGTAGACAGGGACAGGGAAATTTTCGAGCAGTACTTC. As protein: CASSVDRDREIFEQYF.

The chain is built from TRBV9 and TRBJ1-2, with a tentative D call TRBD1 (6 bases). Germline V lookup: CDR1 SGDLS, CDR2 YYNGEE. This CDR3 is 16 amino acids long. The V and J ends lost 0 bases and 7 bases respectively, with 19 bases between them. The CDR3 loop reads CASSVARGPLGGGYTF. DNA of the CDR3: TGTGCCAGCAGCGTAGCCAGGGGCCCTCTCGGTGGTGGCTACACCTTC. Full variable domain (outside the CDR3, taken from reference TRBV9 and TRBJ1-2): DSGVTQTPKHLITATGQRVTLRCSPRSGDLSVYWYQQSLDQGLQFLIQYYNGEERAKGNILERFSAQQFPDLHSELNLSSLELGDSALYFCASSVARGPLGGGYTFGSGTRLTVV.

In DNA form, the CDR3 reads TGCGCCAGCAGCCAAGAATATCCCGGGACAGGGACGTCAGATACGCAGTATTTT. Translated: CASSQEYPGTGTSDTQYF. This chain links TRBV4-1 with TRBJ2-3; 9 bases match TRBD1. V lost 0 bases, J lost 4 bases, and 11 bases stayed unmatched. CDR3 length: 18 residues. Germline CDR1 is MGHRA and CDR2 is YSYEKL.

V usage is TRBV19 and J usage is TRBJ2-7; 9 bases match TRBD2. The CDR3 is 14 amino acids. CDR1 is LNHDA, CDR2 SQIVND, per germline (reference sequence). Trimming cost V 8 bases and J 2 bases; bases outside gene matches: 7. The CDR3 region is CASSAGGGAYEQYF. As DNA, the CDR3 is TGTGCCAGTTCGGCCGGCGGGGGGGCCTACGAGCAGTACTTC.

This chain joins TRBV7-5 and TRBJ1-1. TRBV7-5 represents a pseudogene. This CDR3 is 16 amino acids long. CDR3 nucleotide sequence: TGTGCCAGAAGCTTAGCGCTAGAGGGGGAGGGGACTGAAGCTTTCTTT. It yields the protein CARSLALEGEGTEAFF.

The J gene is TRBJ2-7, the V gene TRBV7-8, with 7 bases aligning to TRBD1. V shed 6 bases, J shed 2 bases, and the junction held 10 bases outside the gene matches. This CDR3 is built from 15 residues. Germline CDR1 is SGHVS and CDR2 is FQNEAQ. The CDR3 bases are TGTGCCAGCAGACTACAGGTTGGGACAGCCTACGAGCAGTACTTC. As protein: CASRLQVGTAYEQYF.

This clone was observed a handful of times. This chain uses TRBV7-9 with TRBJ1-3; unclear D gene. Germline lookup yields CDR1 SEHNR and CDR2 FQNEAQ (reference sequence). The V end was cut by 2 bases, the J end by 0 bases, with 11 bases between. CDR3 size: 16 residues. CDR3: CASSLHLTGSGNTIYF. In DNA, the CDR3 is TGTGCCAGCAGCTTACACCTAACGGGCTCTGGAAACACCATATATTTT.

The chain has TRBV9 and TRBJ2-5; 7 bases line up with TRBD1. V shed 3 bases and J 2 bases; nucleotides not matched to a gene: 4. Germline-derived CDR1 and CDR2 are SGDLS and YYNGEE. This CDR3 is 14 amino acids long. The CDR3 DNA is TGTGCCAGCAGCGAGACAGGGTTTCAAGAGACCCAGTACTTC. Amino acids: CASSETGFQETQYF.

The chain uses TRBV6-6 and TRBJ1-2, with TRBD1 identical over 7 bases. The CDR3 totals 13 residues. V shed 8 bases, J shed 5 bases, and the junction held 8 bases outside the gene matches. Germline V gives CDR1 MNHNY, CDR2 SVGAGI (reference sequence). This CDR3 is CASEPQGKYGYTF. The CDR3 coding sequence is TGTGCCAGCGAACCACAGGGGAAATATGGCTACACCTTC.

The gene calls are TRBV2 and TRBJ1-5; TRBD1 aligns across 8 bases. CDR1 and CDR2 from the germline V gene are SNHLY and FYNNEI. The CDR3 sequence is 13 residues long. After removal of 6 bases from V and 8 bases from J, the junction contained 6 bases not matched to a gene. The CDR3 spells CASRDRAKKPQHF. The CDR3 DNA is TGTGCCAGCAGGGACAGGGCCAAGAAGCCCCAGCATTTT.

The chain uses TRBV5-6 and TRBJ1-4; possible D gene TRBD1, 5 bases. Trimming left V 6 bases short and J 8 bases short, with 20 bases between. Germline V gives CDR1 SGHDT, CDR2 YYEEEE. This CDR3 has 15 residues. The DNA for the CDR3 is TGTGCCAGCACTGTGCTCGGAGGGGAGGGAGAAAAACTGTTTTTT. This encodes CASTVLGGEGEKLFF.

V usage is TRBV28 and J usage is TRBJ1-2, with a weak D call TRBD1 (5 bases). This CDR3 spans 14 amino acids. Germline values: CDR1 MDHEN, CDR2 SYDVKM. Trimming shortened V by 3 bases and J by 5 bases, and 13 bases separated the two germline ends. The CDR3 DNA is TGTGCCAGCAGTTTGAGGTGGCAGGGTTATGGCTACACCTTC. Protein sequence: CASSLRWQGYGYTF.

The J gene is TRBJ2-7, the V gene TRBV27; 7 bases are a match to TRBD1. With V trimmed by 7 bases and J by 2 bases, 11 bases remained unmatched. CDR3 length: 15 amino acids. In germline, CDR1 is MNHEY, CDR2 SMNVEV (reference sequence). CDR3 nucleotide sequence: TGTGCCAGCATCCTTCGACAGGGAAGCACCTACGAGCAGTACTTC. This encodes CASILRQGSTYEQYF.

The V gene is TRBV6-1, the J gene TRBJ1-5; TRBD1 aligns across 8 bases. The CDR3 spans 16 residues. V lost 0 bases to trimming and J lost 4 bases; unmatched junction nucleotides: 5. The germline V gene has CDR1 MNHNS and CDR2 SASEGT. CDR3 DNA: TGTGCCAGCAGTGAAGCGCCAGGGACAGGAAATCAGCCCCAGCATTTT. This sequence encodes CASSEAPGTGNQPQHF.

The V call is TRBV29-1, the J call TRBJ1-2; TRBD1 matches at 11 bases. The CDR3 is made up of 13 amino acids. Germline V gives CDR1 SQVTM, CDR2 ANQGSEA. V was clipped by 4 bases and J by 6 bases; unmatched bases: 4. CDR3 coding DNA: TGCAGCGTTGCGGACAGGGGGCTCGATGGCTACACCTTC. Its protein is CSVADRGLDGYTF.

The gene calls are TRBV7-9 and TRBJ2-7, with 7 bases identical to TRBD1. Unmatched junction bases numbered 16, after V lost 5 bases and J lost 3 bases. Germline CDR1 SEHNR, CDR2 FQNEAQ (reference sequence). The CDR3 covers 17 residues. CDR3 region: CASSPTPSGTAGYEQYF. CDR3 nucleotides: TGTGCCAGCAGCCCGACTCCTTCCGGGACAGCTGGCTACGAGCAGTACTTC.